The next 5 T cell receptor beta chains were all read from a single sample in a study of graft-versus-host responses after intestinal transplantation. The antigens for these receptors are not known. The data were produced by immunoSEQ multiplex PCR, yet TCRdb's version contains in-frame clones alone and is incomplete. Of over 85,000 clones listed, approximately 95% are singletons. The sample was unstimulated CD8+ T cells sorted from spleen or lymph node cells, taken before intestinal transplant. These receptors all stem from a human donor who received an intestinal transplant.

This chain links TRBV11-1 with TRBJ1-1; D perhaps matches TRBD1 (6 bases). The CDR3 has 16 amino acids. Germline V CDR1 and CDR2: SGHAT, FQDESV (reference sequence). Trimming cost V 1 base and J 0 bases, with 12 bases left between them. Here the CDR3 DNA reads TGTGCCAGCAGCTTAGATGATTCAGGGGTGAACACTGAAGCTTTCTTT. Protein product: CASSLDDSGVNTEAFF.

The chain employs TRBV30 and TRBJ2-2, with D perhaps matching TRBD2 (6 bases). This CDR3 spans 15 amino acids. The ends were cut back, 4 bases at V and 0 bases at J, with 12 bases in the middle. Germline CDR1 and CDR2: GTSNPN and SVGIG (reference sequence). The CDR3 DNA is TGTGCCTGGAATGAGGGACTCCCGAACACCGGGGAGCTGTTTTTT. Its translation is CAWNEGLPNTGELFF.

This sequence joins TRBV29-1 and TRBJ1-2; TRBD1 agrees at 7 bases. V shed 7 bases, J shed 10 bases, and the junction held 12 bases outside the gene matches. CDR3 size: 12 residues. Germline lookup yields CDR1 SQVTM and CDR2 ANQGSEA. This CDR3 reads CSEYRGPMDYTF. CDR3 sequence (DNA): TGCAGCGAGTACAGGGGCCCGATGGACTACACCTTC.

This chain uses TRBV4-2 with TRBJ1-2; maybe TRBD1 (6 bases). The V gene lost 0 bases and the J gene lost 3 bases, with 14 bases spanning the gap. The CDR3 length is 16 residues. The V gene's germline CDR1 is LGHNA and CDR2 YNFKEQ. The CDR3 sequence is CASSQDIRQAHYGYTF. Written as DNA, the CDR3 is TGTGCCAGCAGCCAAGATATAAGACAGGCACACTATGGCTACACCTTC.

V and J are TRBV2 and TRBJ2-2; D perhaps matches TRBD2 (6 bases). CDR3 length: 15 residues. The V and J ends lost 6 bases and 3 bases respectively, with 14 bases between them. The germline V gene has CDR1 SNHLY and CDR2 FYNNEI. The CDR3 region has the DNA TGTGCCAGCAGGGAGGTCCGCGGGGACACCGGGGAGCTGTTTTTT. Protein: CASREVRGDTGELFF.